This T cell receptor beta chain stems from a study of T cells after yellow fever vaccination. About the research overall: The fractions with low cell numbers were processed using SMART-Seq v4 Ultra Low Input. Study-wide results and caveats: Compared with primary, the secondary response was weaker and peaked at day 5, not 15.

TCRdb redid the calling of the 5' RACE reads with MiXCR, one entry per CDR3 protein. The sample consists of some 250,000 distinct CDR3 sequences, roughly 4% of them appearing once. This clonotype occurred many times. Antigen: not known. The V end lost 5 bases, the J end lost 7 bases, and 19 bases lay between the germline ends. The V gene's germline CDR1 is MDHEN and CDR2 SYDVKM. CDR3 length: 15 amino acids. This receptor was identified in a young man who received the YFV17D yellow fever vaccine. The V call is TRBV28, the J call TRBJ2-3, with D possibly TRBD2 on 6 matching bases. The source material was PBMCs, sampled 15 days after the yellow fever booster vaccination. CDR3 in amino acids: CASSPGLSASHTQYF. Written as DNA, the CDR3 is TGTGCCAGCAGTCCTGGACTATCCGCTTCCCATACGCAGTATTTT. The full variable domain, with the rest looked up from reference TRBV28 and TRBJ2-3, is DVKVTQSSRYLVKRTGEKVFLECVQDMDHENMFWYRQDPGLGLRLIYFSYDVKMKEKGDIPEGYSVSREKKERFSLILESASTNQTSMYLCASSPGLSASHTQYFGPGTRLTVL.